The source of this T cell receptor (beta chain) is a study of shared clonotypes between healthy human individuals. For the study at large: CD4 naive and memory got three plates each, CD8 naive two, CD8 memory one.

Every contributor of samples was a Caucasian grown-up residing in Nashville, Tennessee. Trimming pared 6 bases from V and 1 base from J, leaving 17 bases between. The CDR3 extends over 16 amino acids. The germline gives CDR1 MNHEY, CDR2 SMNVEV (reference sequence). Authors' analysis steps: Filtering differed for immunoSEQ, which gave only junction sequences without quality scores. The protocol was immunoSEQ multiplex PCR, while the TCRdb copy is restricted to in-frame clones and leaves out a portion. V and J calls and clone size follow that table, whereas D and trimming were derived from the DNA. Of 1.6 million or so clones listed, roughly 97% are singletons.

The sample consisted of naive CD4+ T cells sorted from blood. Documented subset: CD45RA+ positively selected. The genes are TRBV27 and TRBJ2-3; possible D gene TRBD2, 6 bases. The sequence was obtained from a young man in good health. CDR3 sequence reads: CASSRRGLRGTDTQYF. The CDR3, as DNA: TGTGCCAGCAGCCGCCGGGGACTCAGAGGCACAGATACGCAGTATTTT.